A single sample is the source of the 18 T cell receptor beta chains below, sequenced in a study of blood T cell repertoires in COVID-19. Measured with immunoSEQ multiplex PCR; TCRdb has only the in-frame clones, and not every one. The profile shows approximately 120,000 clones, 80% of them singletons. Sequencing input: peripheral blood. The receptors were gathered from a human donor in a cohort sampled during active COVID-19.

The V and J genes are TRBV3-1 (or the pseudogene TRBV3-2) and TRBJ2-5, with 9 bases fitting TRBD2. The CDR3 consists of 17 residues. Germline V gene sequence: CDR1 LGHDT, CDR2 YNNKEL (reference sequence). Germline trimming cut 3 bases from V and 5 bases from J; bases unmatched to any gene: 13. The CDR3 nucleotides read TGTGCCAGCAGCCACCGCGTATCGGGCGGGAGGGGGGAGACCCAGTACTTC. This translates into CASSHRVSGGRGETQYF.

The chain recombines TRBV7-2 with TRBJ2-5; D is possibly TRBD2 (6 bases). V lost 3 bases and J lost 5, with 19 bases in between. From germline, CDR1 is SGHTA and CDR2 FQGNSA. CDR3 length: 16 residues. CDR3 sequence: CASSFTGFPGRETQYF. The CDR3, as DNA: TGTGCCAGCAGCTTTACCGGGTTCCCTGGGAGGGAGACCCAGTACTTC.

This clone was seen a single time. The rearrangement links TRBV27 to TRBJ2-7; maybe TRBD2 (6 bases). The CDR3 runs 15 residues. Germline CDR1 is MNHEY and CDR2 is SMNVEV (reference sequence). The V end was cut by 5 bases, the J end by 7 bases, with 21 bases between. This CDR3 reads CASSTRESTSREQYF. CDR3 DNA: TGTGCCAGCAGTACCCGGGAGTCCACCTCGCGAGAGCAGTACTTC.

The chain employs TRBV4-2 and TRBJ2-7, with 10 bases aligning to TRBD2. Germline loops: CDR1 LGHNA, CDR2 YNFKEQ. The CDR3 length is 14 residues. V shed 6 bases and J 4 bases; nucleotides not matched to a gene: 6. CDR3 protein: CASSEASGRYEQYF. The CDR3 coding sequence is TGTGCCAGCAGTGAGGCTAGCGGGAGATACGAGCAGTACTTC.

V usage is TRBV3-1 (or the pseudogene TRBV3-2) and J usage is TRBJ1-6, with 7 bases fitting TRBD1. The germline V gene has CDR1 LGHDT and CDR2 YNNKEL (reference sequence). With 3 bases clipped from V and 8 bases from J, the junction kept 7 bases outside the gene matches. There are 15 residues in the CDR3. CDR3 in amino acids: CASSQGQKFYSPLHF. The CDR3 nucleotides read TGTGCCAGCAGCCAGGGACAGAAATTTTATTCACCCCTCCACTTT.

The chain couples TRBV7-2 to TRBJ1-1; TRBD1 matches 8 bases. The J segment lost 5 bases and the V segment lost 1 base, leaving 0 bases of the junction unmatched. The CDR3 is 13 amino acids. Per germline, CDR1 SGHTA and CDR2 FQGNSA. This CDR3 is CASSLDRGTEAFF. The CDR3 nucleotides are TGTGCCAGCAGCTTAGACAGGGGGACTGAAGCTTTCTTT.

The genes are TRBV18 and TRBJ1-2, with D hard to call. Germline V gene data show CDR1 as KGHSH and CDR2 as LQKENI. The CDR3 has 15 amino acids. V was cut by 3 bases and J by 0 bases, with 11 bases left in between. The CDR3 DNA follows: TGTGCCAGCTCACCGGTTGGCAGATCTAACTATGGCTACACCTTC. It codes for CASSPVGRSNYGYTF.

The V and J genes are TRBV6-6 and TRBJ1-2, with D hard to call. This CDR3 region has 14 residues. Germline V gene lookup returns CDR1 MNHNY and CDR2 SVGAGI (reference sequence). Trimming cost V 0 bases and J 4 bases, with 9 bases left between them. The CDR3 region is CASSYSKMSYGYTF. The CDR3 region has the DNA TGTGCCAGCAGTTACTCGAAGATGAGCTATGGCTACACCTTC.

The V gene is TRBV19, the J gene TRBJ2-5; weak D call: TRBD1 (5 bases). CDR1 LNHDA and CDR2 SQIVND come from the germline V gene (reference sequence). The V and J ends lost 3 bases and 2 bases respectively, with 7 bases between them. This CDR3 is 13 amino acids long. The DNA for the CDR3 is TGTGCCAGTAGTATTAGACAGCAAGAGACCCAGTACTTC. It codes for CASSIRQQETQYF.

This sequence joins TRBV18 and TRBJ2-5; possible D gene TRBD2, 6 bases. Germline assignment: CDR1 KGHSH and CDR2 LQKENI. The CDR3 spans 15 residues. Deletions cut 5 bases from V and 5 bases from J, with 18 bases between. CDR3 sequence: CASSAGPAGWETQYF. For the CDR3, the DNA is TGTGCCAGCTCAGCGGGGCCGGCGGGCTGGGAGACCCAGTACTTC.

The chain recombines TRBV18 with TRBJ2-1; D call uncertain. Per germline, CDR1 KGHSH and CDR2 LQKENI. CDR3 size: 14 residues. V was shortened by 3 bases and J by 1 base, with 7 bases between the two germline ends. CDR3 protein: CASSPPQSYNEQFF. The CDR3 nucleotides read TGTGCCAGCTCACCCCCACAGTCCTACAATGAGCAGTTCTTC.

J is TRBJ1-6 and V is TRBV6-1, with no clear D. Germline-derived CDR1 and CDR2 are MNHNS and SASEGT. V lost 3 bases and J 0 bases, leaving 12 bases between the germline ends. The CDR3 has 17 amino acids. The CDR3 loop reads CASSDAPWSSYNSPLHF. DNA of the CDR3: TGTGCCAGCAGTGATGCACCCTGGAGCTCCTATAATTCACCCCTCCACTTT.

The rearrangement links TRBV28 to TRBJ2-1; 8 nucleotides match TRBD2. Germline loops: CDR1 MDHEN, CDR2 SYDVKM. This CDR3 is 15 amino acids long. V trimming: 4 bases; J trimming: 1 base; junction bases outside the gene matches: 3. The CDR3, as DNA: TGTGCCAGCAGTTCCGGGGGGGCATCCTACAATGAGCAGTTCTTC. It codes for CASSSGGASYNEQFF.

This clone was found a few times. This chain joins TRBV30 and TRBJ2-7, with TRBD1 identical over 9 bases. CDR1 is GTSNPN and CDR2 is SVGIG in the germline V gene (reference sequence). CDR3 length equals 14 residues. J gave up 2 bases and V 3 bases, and 5 bases lay outside the gene matches. CDR3 residues: CAWSLDRGAYEQYF. CDR3 nucleotide sequence: TGTGCCTGGAGCTTGGACAGGGGCGCCTACGAGCAGTACTTC.

To note about this clone: The same CDR3 is also encoded by other DNA sequences in this sample. The rearrangement joins TRBV21-1 to TRBJ2-2; TRBD2, the D gene given by the table, was not confirmed from the DNA. TRBV21-1 represents a pseudogene. The length of the CDR3 is 16 residues. The CDR3 sequence is CASSIELIPNTGELFF. The CDR3 nucleotides are TGTGCCAGCAGCATTGAGCTAATCCCAAACACCGGGGAGCTGTTTTTT.

As for this clone: The same CDR3 is also encoded by other DNA sequences in this sample. The chain joins TRBV5-1 to TRBJ2-3; the D is unclear. Germline assignment: CDR1 SGHRS and CDR2 YFSETQ. The CDR3 is made up of 12 amino acids. Trimming took 7 bases from V and 5 from J, leaving 11 bases between them. The chain's CDR3 is CASSPTGDTQYF. The CDR3 DNA reads as TGCGCCAGCTCACCTACCGGAGATACGCAGTATTTT.

In its sample, this clone was seen a few times. The chain uses TRBV7-6 and TRBJ2-1; 7 nucleotides line up with TRBD2. With 2 bases clipped from V and 3 bases from J, the junction kept 4 bases outside the gene matches. The length of the CDR3 is 15 residues. Germline V CDR1 and CDR2: SGHVS, FNYEAQ. CDR3 protein: CASSLSSGLYNEQFF. CDR3 bases: TGTGCCAGCAGCTTATCTAGCGGACTCTACAATGAGCAGTTCTTC.

The chain links TRBV24-1 to TRBJ2-1, with D unresolved. Trimming cost V 9 bases and J 4 bases, with 15 bases left between them. Looked up from germline, CDR1 is KGHDR and CDR2 is SFDVKD. The CDR3 spans 14 residues. The chain's CDR3 is CATARSGLYNEQFF. Here the CDR3 DNA reads TGTGCCACCGCGCGATCCGGGTTATACAATGAGCAGTTCTTC.